What follows describes a single T cell receptor (beta chain). The data were obtained in a study of blood T cell repertoires in COVID-19. Overall study context: Nucleic acid was either cDNA or gDNA, and it came from T cells, B-cell-depleted T cells, or PBMCs.

In the authors' methods: Reference gene primer amplification gave nucleated cell count estimates. The assay was immunoSEQ multiplex PCR, and TCRdb's table has in-frame clones only and misses some. The DNA gave D and trimming, while V, J and clone size come from that table. The sample consists of about 49,000 clones, approximately 91% of them appearing once. The CDR3 has 13 amino acids. The germline V and J ends were trimmed by 6 bases and 6 bases, with 15 bases remaining between them. Germline V gene sequence: CDR1 SGHDN, CDR2 FVKESK. The material sequenced was peripheral blood. The rearrangement uses TRBV14 and TRBJ2-7; perhaps TRBD2 as D (7 bases). This receptor was identified in a human donor in a cohort sampled during active COVID-19. The CDR3 coding sequence is TGTGCCAGCAGAAGGGACGGGGGGCTCGAGCAGTACTTC. The encoded protein is CASRRDGGLEQYF.